The 17 T cell receptor beta chains in this list originate from one sample, sequenced in a study of breast tumors, draining lymph nodes, adjacent tissues. Samples came from axillary lymph nodes draining the breast cancer. A single record per CDR3 protein comes from TCRdb applying MiXCR to the multiplex PCR reads. The sample yields tens of thousands of distinct CDR3 sequences, approximately 30% seen once. The sequencing input was axillary lymph node tissue. All receptors derive from a female donor with breast cancer. Some clones in this sample may be carry-over from other donors' samples.

In its sample, this clonotype was seen a few times. The genes are TRBV10-3 and TRBJ2-2; 7 bases fit TRBD1. Germline CDR1 ENHRY, CDR2 SYGVKD. The junction had 25 bases not matched to a gene; V was cut back by 0 bases and J by 0 bases. The CDR3 consists of 24 residues. The CDR3 DNA is TGTGCCATCAGTGAGTCGCACCACCTAAGACAGGGTCCCCAGGGCTGTGCGAACACCGGGGAGCTGTTTTTT. Encoded protein: CAISESHHLRQGPQGCANTGELFF.

This clonotype was seen many times. The genes are TRBV7-9 and TRBJ2-2; D is possibly TRBD2 (6 bases). Germline CDR1 reads SEHNR; CDR2 reads FQNEAQ (reference sequence). This CDR3 has 13 residues. V was cut by 5 bases and J by 5 bases, with 9 bases left in between. The DNA of the CDR3 is TGTGCCAGCAGCGTGGAGGGAACCGGGGAGCTGTTTTTT. Its translation: CASSVEGTGELFF.

In this sample, this clonotype turned up many times. The V call is TRBV10-3, the J call TRBJ2-1; a possible D gene is TRBD1 (5 bases). V gave up 10 bases and J gave up 7 bases, with 20 bases separating them. CDR3 size: 14 residues. Germline values: CDR1 ENHRY, CDR2 SYGVKD. In DNA form, the CDR3 reads TGTGCCACCCAGGGTCCTCCCGTAAGGAATGAGCAGTTCTTC. Amino acids: CATQGPPVRNEQFF.

This clonotype was seen ten or more times. The V call is TRBV7-2, the J call TRBJ2-3; 8 nucleotides match TRBD2. V trimming: 5 bases; J trimming: 4 bases; junction bases outside the gene matches: 17. This CDR3 contains 18 residues. Germline V gene data show CDR1 as SGHTA and CDR2 as FQGNSA. Here the CDR3 reads CASSRREGTTHGPDTQYF. In nucleotides, the CDR3 is TGTGCCAGCAGCCGCCGGGAGGGGACTACGCATGGGCCAGATACGCAGTATTTT.

This clonotype came up many times. This chain joins TRBV15 and TRBJ2-3; D gene unclear. The CDR3 covers 16 residues. The ends were cut back, 9 bases at V and 0 bases at J, with 19 bases in the middle. Germline CDR1 is LNHNV and CDR2 is YYDKDF (reference sequence). The CDR3 loop is CATRPARRRSTDTQYF. The DNA of the CDR3 is TGTGCCACTCGTCCGGCTAGGCGACGGAGCACAGATACGCAGTATTTT.

The genes are TRBV5-4 and TRBJ2-1; D is unclear. CDR1 is SGHNT, CDR2 YYREEE, per germline (reference sequence). Between the trimmed V and J ends, which lost 4 bases and 8 bases, there was a span of 16 bases. The CDR3 covers 14 residues. This CDR3 is CASSLPSTRDEQFF. The DNA for the CDR3 is TGTGCCAGCAGCCTCCCGTCGACTCGCGATGAGCAGTTCTTC. The full variable domain, completed using reference TRBV5-4 and TRBJ2-1, is ETGVTQSPTHLIKTRGQQVTLRCSSQSGHNTVSWYQQALGQGPQFIFQYYREEENGRGNFPPRFSGLQFPNYSSELNVNALELDDSALYLCASSLPSTRDEQFFGPGTRLTVL.

This clonotype was seen ten or more times. A much larger clone differs from this one at a single base, so this may be a read error. The rearrangement uses TRBV12-5 and TRBJ2-1; D is uncertain. Germline CDR1 is LGHNT and CDR2 is FRNRAP. V was trimmed by 3 bases and J by 7 bases, leaving 10 bases between them. This CDR3 contains 13 residues. In DNA form, the CDR3 reads TGTGCTAGTGGTTTCAATAGGGTTAATGAGCAGTTCTTC. Translation gives CASGFNRVNEQFF.

This clonotype was detected ten times or more. The chain is built from TRBV5-5 and TRBJ2-7; 7 nucleotides line up with TRBD1. The V and J ends lost 0 bases and 3 bases, in that order; junction bases with no gene match: 3. CDR1 is SGHKS and CDR2 is YYEKEE in the germline V gene (reference sequence). CDR3 size: 14 residues. The CDR3 sequence is CASSLGTGNYEQYF. The CDR3 coding sequence is TGTGCCAGCAGCTTGGGGACAGGAAACTACGAGCAGTACTTC.

This clonotype was observed many times. The rearrangement links TRBV20-1 to TRBJ1-2; tentative D call: TRBD1 (5 bases). Germline-derived CDR1 and CDR2 are DFQATT and SNEGSKA (reference sequence). This CDR3 spans 8 amino acids. Between the trimmed V and J ends, which lost 7 bases and 8 bases, there was a span of 5 bases. The CDR3 nucleotides read TGCAGTGACAGGGGCTACACCTTC. Encoded protein: CSDRGYTF.

A word on this clonotype: One junction end disagrees with the germline gene, perhaps due to a read error. The chain carries TRBV7-9 and TRBJ2-3; 11 bases fit TRBD2. This CDR3 comprises 15 residues. The V gene's germline CDR1 is SEHNR and CDR2 FQNEAQ (reference sequence). Written as DNA, the CDR3 is TGTGCCAACAGCCTAAGACTAGCGGGGAGGGATACGCAGTATTTT. This codes for CANSLRLAGRDTQYF.

Points on this clonotype: Without the conserved terminal phenylalanine or tryptophan, this CDR3 likely stems from a read error. V usage is TRBV5-4 and J usage is TRBJ2-5, with a possible D match to TRBD1 (5 bases). V was pared by 0 bases and J by 2 bases, with 8 bases between. Germline-derived CDR1 and CDR2 are SGHNT and YYREEE (reference sequence). This CDR3 has 14 amino acids. In nucleotides, the CDR3 is TGTGCCAGCAGCTTGGAGGGGCCACAAGAGACCCAGTACTCC. Its protein product is CASSLEGPQETQYS.

About this clonotype itself: Relative to the germline gene, one junction end is altered; a read error may explain this. In DNA, the CDR3 is TGTGTCAGCAGCTTCGGACAGTCGACTGGAAACACCACATATTTT. It is translated as CVSSFGQSTGNTTYF. The chain has TRBV9 and TRBJ1-3; D is perhaps TRBD1 (6 bases). The CDR3 sequence is 15 residues long. From germline, CDR1 is SGDLS and CDR2 YYNGEE.

In the case of this clonotype: This could be a read error, since a much larger clone is one nucleotide away. V usage is TRBV5-5 and J usage is TRBJ2-1; D not certain. Germline V CDR1 and CDR2: SGHKS, YYEKEE (reference sequence). This CDR3 contains 11 residues. V was cut by 5 bases and J by 8 bases, with 8 bases left in between. CDR3 in amino acids: CASSYPDEQFF. As DNA, the CDR3 is TGTGCCAGCAGTTACCCAGATGAGCAGTTCTTC.

This clonotype was counted at least ten times. This rearrangement joins TRBV7-3 to TRBJ2-3; tentative D call: TRBD2 (5 bases). Germline CDR1 is SGHTA and CDR2 is FQGTGA. The CDR3 consists of 13 residues. V was clipped by 5 bases and J by 3 bases, with 9 bases between them. CDR3 nucleotides: TGTGCCAGCAGCCTACTAGGAACAGATACGCAGTATTTT. This encodes CASSLLGTDTQYF.

Note on this clonotype: A much larger clone is a single base away; this may be a read error. This sequence joins TRBV12-3 or TRBV12-4 and TRBJ2-4, with TRBD1 identical over 7 bases. Trimming at V came to 6 bases and at J to 12 bases, leaving 8 bases not matched to a gene. The CDR3 runs to 12 residues. Here the CDR3 reads CASRNRDSSQYF. As DNA, the CDR3 is TGTGCCAGCAGAAACCGGGACAGTAGTCAGTACTTC.

This clonotype was seen ten or more times. The chain has TRBV5-1 and TRBJ1-2; 10 bases match TRBD1. Germline-derived CDR1 and CDR2 are SGHRS and YFSETQ. V lost 4 bases and J lost 6; bases outside the gene matches: 6. CDR3 size: 14 residues. The CDR3 is CASSTTDRGHGYTF. The CDR3 nucleotides read TGCGCCAGCAGCACCACCGACAGGGGGCATGGCTACACCTTC.

This clonotype was seen at least ten times. The rearrangement links TRBV7-9 to TRBJ1-5; D remains unclear. CDR1 is SEHNR and CDR2 is FQNEAQ in the germline V gene (reference sequence). This CDR3 is 12 amino acids long. V was trimmed by 4 bases and J by 3 bases, leaving 4 bases between them. Written as DNA, the CDR3 is TGTGCCAGCAGCTCGGACAATCAGCCCCAGCATTTT. Amino acid sequence: CASSSDNQPQHF.